The clone carrying this TCR beta chain has a count of ten or more. Its cognate antigen is unknown. MiXCR, run by TCRdb on the RT-PCR reads, gives a single entry per CDR3 protein. Here the sample spans over 300,000 distinct CDR3 sequences, 21% being singletons. This sample was taken from a study of response to subunit inactivated influenza vaccine. Study results and limitations: Authors proposed each seasonal influenza vaccination draws in few new T cells.

Trimming removed 4 bases from V and 7 bases from J; junction bases left unmatched: 19. Germline CDR1 is SGDLS and CDR2 is YYNGEE. The CDR3 is made up of 18 amino acids. The sequencing here drew on PBMCs from blood, taken about 19 months after vaccination. The source of this sequence is a man aged 50 to 75 who received an inactivated influenza vaccine. This rearrangement joins TRBV9 to TRBJ1-4; TRBD1 matches 7 bases. CDR3 loop: CASSKRDSLKEGGEKLFF. The CDR3 bases are TGTGCCAGCAGCAAACGGGACAGTCTAAAAGAGGGGGGTGAAAAACTGTTTTTT.